A single sample is the source of the 14 T cell receptor beta chains below, sequenced in a study of blood T cell repertoires in COVID-19. Profiled with immunoSEQ multiplex PCR; TCRdb holds only in-frame clones, not every one. The sample carries 150,000 or so clones, over 75% recorded once. Sequencing used peripheral blood. The receptors here all came from a human donor in a cohort sampled during active COVID-19.

This chain links TRBV27 with TRBJ2-3; TRBD2 matches at 9 bases. The trim removed 7 bases at V and 11 bases at J, leaving 22 bases unmatched. Germline-derived CDR1 and CDR2 are MNHEY and SMNVEV (reference sequence). This CDR3 comprises 17 residues. CDR3 nucleotide sequence: TGTGCCAGCACCTTTTTCCCGGTAGCGGGGGTCCCAAAGGGGCAGTATTTT. This encodes CASTFFPVAGVPKGQYF.

The chain joins TRBV7-2 to TRBJ2-5; 9 bases fit TRBD2. V gave up 4 bases and J gave up 5 bases; unmatched junction bases: 5. Germline V gene sequence: CDR1 SGHTA, CDR2 FQGNSA. The CDR3 consists of 14 residues. The CDR3 sequence: CASSSIAGVETQYF. The CDR3 nucleotides are TGTGCCAGCAGCTCTATAGCGGGGGTGGAGACCCAGTACTTC. Full variable domain (missing parts from reference TRBV7-2 and TRBJ2-5): GAGVSQSPSNKVTEKGKDVELRCDPISGHTALYWYRQSLGQGLEFLIYFQGNSAPDKSGLPSDRFSAERTGGSVSTLTIQRTQQEDSAVYLCASSSIAGVETQYFGPGTRLLVL.

This clone was detected only once. This sequence joins TRBV9 and TRBJ2-5, with unresolved D. V lost 0 bases to trimming and J lost 2 bases, with 8 bases between them. Germline V gene data show CDR1 as SGDLS and CDR2 as YYNGEE. There are 14 residues in the CDR3. The DNA of the CDR3 is TGTGCCAGCAGCGTAGCGGGTGTGCAAGAGACCCAGTACTTC. Its protein is CASSVAGVQETQYF.

This clone was detected only a few times. The rearrangement uses TRBV4-2 and TRBJ2-2, with no clear D. In germline, CDR1 is LGHNA, CDR2 YNFKEQ. V gave up 0 bases and J gave up 1 base, with 6 bases separating them. The CDR3 sequence is 15 residues long. The CDR3 nucleotides read TGTGCCAGCAGCCAAGATGGCCAGAACACCGGGGAGCTGTTTTTT. Protein sequence: CASSQDGQNTGELFF.

The chain couples TRBV7-2 to TRBJ1-4; D might be TRBD1 (5 bases). The CDR3 is made up of 15 amino acids. Trimming stripped 1 base from V and 3 bases from J, with 9 bases between. The V gene's germline CDR1 is SGHTA and CDR2 FQGNSA. This chain's CDR3 is CASSLEGRANEKLFF. CDR3 bases: TGTGCCAGCAGCTTAGAGGGGAGGGCTAATGAAAAACTGTTTTTT.

This chain uses TRBV4-1 with TRBJ2-3, with D perhaps TRBD2 (5 bases). Germline-derived CDR1 and CDR2 are MGHRA and YSYEKL. CDR3 size: 13 residues. V was shortened by 1 base and J by 8 bases, with 10 bases between the two germline ends. The CDR3 sequence is CASSQVPTSTQYF. The CDR3 nucleotides read TGCGCCAGCAGCCAAGTGCCAACTAGTACGCAGTATTTT.

This chain connects TRBV29-1 to TRBJ1-1; D not certain. Germline CDR1 reads SQVTM; CDR2 reads ANQGSEA. This CDR3 spans 11 amino acids. V lost 3 bases and J lost 5, with 7 bases in between. CDR3 nucleotide sequence: TGCAGCGTTGACGGGGTTACTGAAGCTTTCTTT. It yields the protein CSVDGVTEAFF.

The chain carries TRBV5-1 and TRBJ2-2; no firm D call. This CDR3 region has 14 residues. Trimming cost V 0 bases and J 2 bases, with 5 bases left between them. Germline-derived CDR1 and CDR2 are SGHRS and YFSETQ. The CDR3 DNA sequence: TGCGCCAGCAGCTTGGAGCACAACACCGGGGAGCTGTTTTTT. Protein product: CASSLEHNTGELFF.

This chain connects TRBV27 to TRBJ1-1; D is possibly TRBD1 (6 bases). This CDR3 is 14 amino acids long. Germline V gene data show CDR1 as MNHEY and CDR2 as SMNVEV (reference sequence). The V and J ends lost 5 bases and 4 bases respectively, with 14 bases between them. The CDR3 DNA is TGTGCCAGCAGTATAAGGGAAGGGGGCACTGAAGCTTTCTTT. It specifies CASSIREGGTEAFF.

The chain carries TRBV9 and TRBJ1-1; D is perhaps TRBD1 (6 bases). Per germline, CDR1 SGDLS and CDR2 YYNGEE. The CDR3 is 13 residues long. Trimming shortened V by 0 bases and J by 5 bases, and 8 bases separated the two germline ends. DNA for the CDR3: TGTGCCAGCAGCGTAGCTACAGGGACTGAAGCTTTCTTT. Its translation: CASSVATGTEAFF.

This chain links TRBV5-1 with TRBJ2-3, with D perhaps TRBD2 (5 bases). The CDR3 runs to 15 residues. Between the trimmed V and J ends, which lost 0 bases and 4 bases, there was a span of 12 bases. Germline loops: CDR1 SGHRS, CDR2 YFSETQ. CDR3 nucleotides: TGCGCCAGCAGCTTGGTGGCTAGCTCGGCAGATACGCAGTATTTT. Amino acids: CASSLVASSADTQYF.

This chain uses TRBV5-6 with TRBJ2-7; D ambiguous. Germline assignment: CDR1 SGHDT and CDR2 YYEEEE. The ends were cut back, 5 bases at V and 6 bases at J, with 15 bases in the middle. The CDR3 has 13 residues. The CDR3 DNA reads TGTGCCAGCAGACATACCTCGGGTGGCGAGCAGTACGTC. Translating gives CASRHTSGGEQYV.

The V and J genes are TRBV6-2 or TRBV6-3 and TRBJ1-5; possibly TRBD1 for D (6 bases). This CDR3 is built from 15 residues. Trimming shortened V by 2 bases and J by 7 bases, and 15 bases separated the two germline ends. Per germline, CDR1 MNHEY and CDR2 SVGEGT. The DNA for the CDR3 is TGTGCCAGCAGTTACACAGGGCTCCCAAGGCAGCCCCAGCATTTT. Translating it yields CASSYTGLPRQPQHF.

Turning to this clone: At one boundary the junction diverges from the germline segment, which might be a read error. The V call is TRBV7-7, the J call TRBJ2-5; 10 bases map to TRBD2. The CDR3 is made up of 14 amino acids. Per germline, CDR1 SSHAT and CDR2 FNYEAQ (reference sequence). The CDR3 coding sequence is TGTGCTAGCAGCCCCGGGACTAGCGCAGAGACCCAGTACTTC. Encoded protein: CASSPGTSAETQYF.